This TCR beta chain was observed in a study of HIV-infected children after antiretroviral therapy interruption. This clonotype has ten or more counts. Treatment described: PENTA 11 planned treatment interruption arm or continuous ART arm. A 3' RACE protocol on RNA, with unique molecular identifiers, produced the TCR library. Using its own MiXCR run on the 3' RACE reads, TCRdb lists one record per CDR3 protein. The table lists about 83,000 distinct CDR3 sequences, roughly 6.7% of them singletons. The CDR3 has 13 amino acids. V shed 1 base and J shed 2 bases, with 3 bases lying between them. Germline CDR1 and CDR2: KGHDR and SFDVKD.

This clonotype was sampled from a pool of human donors with HIV. The V call is TRBV24-1, the J call TRBJ2-3; D remains ambiguous. This sample comprised CD45RA+ CD4+ T cells from PBMCs, pooled from several time points, obtained from a donor given antiretroviral therapy, either interrupted or continuous. Subset given: naive CD4+ CD45RA+ CD45RO- T cells. This CDR3 is CATSDFSTDTQYF. As DNA, the CDR3 is TGTGCCACCAGTGATTTTTCCACAGATACGCAGTATTTT.